The 7 T cell receptor beta chains listed next were all sequenced from one sample in a study of Graves' ophthalmopathy and Graves' hyperthyroidism. RNA transcripts yielded amplified TCR beta CDR3 regions. Second-round multiplex PCR came after first-round RT-PCR with HTBI primers. TCRdb ran MiXCR on the multiplex PCR reads and lists one entry per CDR3 protein. The sample has about 620,000 distinct CDR3 sequences; over 20% are singletons. Source material: peripheral blood. These TCRs come from a woman between 18 and 30 years old with stable Graves' hyperthyroidism. Some clones in this sample may be carry-over from other donors' samples.

The table lists this clonotype with many counts. This CDR3 is CSARPFRDRAYEQYF. The CDR3 DNA is TGCAGTGCTAGACCCTTCCGGGACAGGGCATACGAGCAGTACTTC. The chain recombines TRBV20-1 with TRBJ2-7, with 9 bases identical to TRBD1. The CDR3 has 15 residues. With 2 bases clipped from V and 4 bases from J, the junction kept 9 bases outside the gene matches. Germline CDR1 reads DFQATT; CDR2 reads SNEGSKA (reference sequence).

A word on this clonotype: One end of the junction varies from germline; a read error may be responsible. The chain is built from TRBV6-5 and TRBJ2-5; D not certain. Germline V gene lookup returns CDR1 MNHEY and CDR2 SVGAGI. The CDR3 is 16 amino acids. The CDR3 region has the DNA TGTGCCAGCAGTTACGCTTTACGAGCCGACAAAGAGACCCGGTACTTC. This translates into CASSYALRADKETRYF.

This clonotype was counted ten times or more. This sequence joins TRBV6-1 and TRBJ1-5, with D hard to call. V gave up 6 bases and J gave up 4 bases, with 4 bases separating them. The CDR3 totals 11 residues. Germline V gives CDR1 MNHNS, CDR2 SASEGT. The CDR3 region has the DNA TGTGCCAGCAGCGAGAATCAGCCCCAGCATTTT. This codes for CASSENQPQHF.

V is TRBV11-2 and J is TRBJ1-1, with unresolved D. Trimming cost V 1 base and J 7 bases, with 16 bases left between them. The CDR3 has 15 amino acids. Per the germline V gene, CDR1 is SGHAT and CDR2 is FQNNGV. The CDR3 DNA is TGTGCCAGCAGCTTAGTCGCAGCTCTAGGCAATGAAGCTTTCTTT. Its protein is CASSLVAALGNEAFF.

This clonotype was detected ten times or more. CDR3 nucleotides: TGCAGCGTTGAGCCGGGGACTGTGGAGACCCAGTACTTC. It encodes CSVEPGTVETQYF. The V call is TRBV29-1, the J call TRBJ2-5, with D perhaps matching TRBD2 (6 bases). CDR3 length: 13 amino acids. The V end was cut by 3 bases, the J end by 5 bases, with 13 bases between. Germline V gene sequence: CDR1 SQVTM, CDR2 ANQGSEA.

The V and J genes are TRBV25-1 and TRBJ2-5; D perhaps matches TRBD1 (6 bases). The CDR3 extends over 15 amino acids. Germline loops: CDR1 MGHDK, CDR2 SYGVNS. V lost 5 bases and J lost 1, with 14 bases in between. CDR3 sequence: CASSYDGTLQETQYF. The CDR3 DNA reads TGTGCCAGCAGTTACGACGGGACACTCCAAGAGACCCAGTACTTC.

The gene calls are TRBV12-3 or TRBV12-4 and TRBJ2-5; D may be TRBD2 (6 bases). V lost 4 bases and J 4 bases, leaving 16 bases between the germline ends. This CDR3 has 15 residues. This CDR3 is CASSSAWGVGETQYF. CDR3 in DNA: TGTGCCAGCAGTTCTGCGTGGGGGGTTGGAGAGACCCAGTACTTC.